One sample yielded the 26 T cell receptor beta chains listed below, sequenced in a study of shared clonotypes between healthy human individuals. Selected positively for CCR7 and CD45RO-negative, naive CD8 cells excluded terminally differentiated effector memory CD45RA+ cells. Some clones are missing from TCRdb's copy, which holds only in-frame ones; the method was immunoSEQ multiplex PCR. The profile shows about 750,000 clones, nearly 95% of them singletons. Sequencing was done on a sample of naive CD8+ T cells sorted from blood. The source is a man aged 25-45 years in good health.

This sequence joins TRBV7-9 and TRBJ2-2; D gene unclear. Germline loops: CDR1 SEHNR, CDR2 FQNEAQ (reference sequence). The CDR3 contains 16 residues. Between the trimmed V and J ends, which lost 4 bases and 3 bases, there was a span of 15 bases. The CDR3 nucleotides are TGTGCCAGCAGCTCAAATCCCAGACCGTACACCGGGGAGCTGTTTTTT. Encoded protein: CASSSNPRPYTGELFF.

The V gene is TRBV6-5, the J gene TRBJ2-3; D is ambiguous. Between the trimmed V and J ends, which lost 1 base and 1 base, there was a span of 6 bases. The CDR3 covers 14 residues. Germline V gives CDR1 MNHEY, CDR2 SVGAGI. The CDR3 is CASSYWQGTDTQYF. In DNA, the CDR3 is TGTGCCAGCAGTTACTGGCAGGGCACAGATACGCAGTATTTT.

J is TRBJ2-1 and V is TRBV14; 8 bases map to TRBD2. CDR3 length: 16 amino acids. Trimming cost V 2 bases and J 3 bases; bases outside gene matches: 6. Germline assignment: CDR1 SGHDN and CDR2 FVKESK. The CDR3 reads CASSQFTSGLYNEQFF. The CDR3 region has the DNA TGTGCCAGCAGCCAATTTACTAGCGGCCTCTACAATGAGCAGTTCTTC.

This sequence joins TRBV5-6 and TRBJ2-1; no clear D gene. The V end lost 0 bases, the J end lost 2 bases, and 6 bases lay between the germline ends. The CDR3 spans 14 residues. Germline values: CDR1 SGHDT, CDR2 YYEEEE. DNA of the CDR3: TGTGCCAGCAGCTTGGAGGAGACCTACAATGAGCAGTTCTTC. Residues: CASSLEETYNEQFF.

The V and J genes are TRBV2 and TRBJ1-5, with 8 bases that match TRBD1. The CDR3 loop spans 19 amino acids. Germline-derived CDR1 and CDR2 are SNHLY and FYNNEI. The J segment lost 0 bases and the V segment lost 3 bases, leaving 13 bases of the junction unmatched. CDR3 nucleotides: TGTGCCAGCAGTGAGGTAGCACAGGGGGGAAAATATAGCAATCAGCCCCAGCATTTT. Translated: CASSEVAQGGKYSNQPQHF.

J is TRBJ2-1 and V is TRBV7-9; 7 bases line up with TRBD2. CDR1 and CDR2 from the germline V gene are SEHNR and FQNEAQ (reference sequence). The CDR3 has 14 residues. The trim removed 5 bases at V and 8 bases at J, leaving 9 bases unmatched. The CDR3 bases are TGTGCCAGCAGCCACCCAGCGGGATTGGATGAGCAGTTCTTC. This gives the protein CASSHPAGLDEQFF.

CDR3: CASSAGTGRTEAFF. The CDR3 DNA reads TGTGCCAGCAGCGCCGGGACAGGGAGAACTGAAGCTTTCTTT. This rearrangement joins TRBV9 to TRBJ1-1; 9 nucleotides match TRBD1. Per the germline V gene, CDR1 is SGDLS and CDR2 is YYNGEE. The junction had 5 bases not matched to a gene; V was cut back by 3 bases and J by 5 bases. CDR3 length equals 14 residues.

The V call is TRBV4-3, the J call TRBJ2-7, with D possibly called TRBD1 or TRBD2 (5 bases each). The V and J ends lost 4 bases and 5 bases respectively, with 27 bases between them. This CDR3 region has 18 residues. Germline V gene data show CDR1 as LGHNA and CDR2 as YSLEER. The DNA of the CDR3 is TGCGCCAGCAGCCTCGGGACCGCGAACCGTGGGGCCAGTAACGAGCAGTACTTC. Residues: CASSLGTANRGASNEQYF.

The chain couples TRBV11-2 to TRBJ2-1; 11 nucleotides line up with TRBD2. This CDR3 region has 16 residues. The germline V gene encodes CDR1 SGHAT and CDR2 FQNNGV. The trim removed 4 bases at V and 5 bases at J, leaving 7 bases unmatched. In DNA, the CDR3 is TGTGCCAGCAGCTCCCTCCAGGGACTAGCGGACAATGAGCAGTTCTTC. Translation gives CASSSLQGLADNEQFF.

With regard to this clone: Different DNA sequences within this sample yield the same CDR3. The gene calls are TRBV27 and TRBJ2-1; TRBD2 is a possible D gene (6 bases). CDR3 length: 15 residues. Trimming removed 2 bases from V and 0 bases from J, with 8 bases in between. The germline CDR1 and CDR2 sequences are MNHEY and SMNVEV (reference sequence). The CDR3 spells CASSLRESSYNEQFF. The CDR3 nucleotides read TGTGCCAGCAGTTTACGGGAGAGCTCCTACAATGAGCAGTTCTTC.

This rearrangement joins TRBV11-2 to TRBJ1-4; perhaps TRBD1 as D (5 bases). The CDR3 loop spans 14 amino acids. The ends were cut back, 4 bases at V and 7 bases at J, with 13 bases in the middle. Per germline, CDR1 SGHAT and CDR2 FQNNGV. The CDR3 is CASSSGSRGEKLFF. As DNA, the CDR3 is TGTGCCAGCAGCTCAGGGTCAAGGGGTGAAAAACTGTTTTTT. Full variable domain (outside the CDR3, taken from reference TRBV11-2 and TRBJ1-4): EAGVAQSPRYKIIEKRQSVAFWCNPISGHATLYWYQQILGQGPKLLIQFQNNGVVDDSQLPKDRFSAERLKGVDSTLKIQPAKLEDSAVYLCASSSGSRGEKLFFGSGTQLSVL.

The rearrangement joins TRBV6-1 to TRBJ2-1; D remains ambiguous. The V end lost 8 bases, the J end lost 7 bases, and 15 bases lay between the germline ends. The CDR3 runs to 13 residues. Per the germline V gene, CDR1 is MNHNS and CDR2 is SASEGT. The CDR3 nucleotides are TGTGCCAGCCCTGTCCCGGGCACAAATGAGCAGTTCTTC. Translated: CASPVPGTNEQFF.

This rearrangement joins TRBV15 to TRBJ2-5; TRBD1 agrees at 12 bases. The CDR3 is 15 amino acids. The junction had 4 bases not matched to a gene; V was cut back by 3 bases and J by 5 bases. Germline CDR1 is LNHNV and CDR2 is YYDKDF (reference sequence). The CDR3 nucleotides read TGTGCCACCAGCAGTCCTGGGACAGGGGGCGAGACCCAGTACTTC. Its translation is CATSSPGTGGETQYF.

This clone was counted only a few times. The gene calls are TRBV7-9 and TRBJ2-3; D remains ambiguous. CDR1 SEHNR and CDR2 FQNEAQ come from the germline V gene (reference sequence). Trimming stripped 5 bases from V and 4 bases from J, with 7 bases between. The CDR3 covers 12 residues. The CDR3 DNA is TGTGCCAGCAGCCTGACACCAGATACGCAGTATTTT. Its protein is CASSLTPDTQYF.

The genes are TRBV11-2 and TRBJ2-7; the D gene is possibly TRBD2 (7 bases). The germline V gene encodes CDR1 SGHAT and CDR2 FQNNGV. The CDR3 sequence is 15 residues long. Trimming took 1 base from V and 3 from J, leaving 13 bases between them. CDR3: CASSLGGRGGYEQYF. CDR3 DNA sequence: TGTGCCAGCAGCTTAGGCGGGAGAGGGGGCTACGAGCAGTACTTC. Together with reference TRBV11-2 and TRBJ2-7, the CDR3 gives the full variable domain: EAGVAQSPRYKIIEKRQSVAFWCNPISGHATLYWYQQILGQGPKLLIQFQNNGVVDDSQLPKDRFSAERLKGVDSTLKIQPAKLEDSAVYLCASSLGGRGGYEQYFGPGTRLTVT.

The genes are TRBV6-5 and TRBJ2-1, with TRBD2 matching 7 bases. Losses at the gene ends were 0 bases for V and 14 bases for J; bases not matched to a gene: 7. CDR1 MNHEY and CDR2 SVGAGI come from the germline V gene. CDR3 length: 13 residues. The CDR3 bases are TGTGCCAGCAGTTACTCGTCGTCCCTAGCGGAGTTCTTC. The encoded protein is CASSYSSSLAEFF.

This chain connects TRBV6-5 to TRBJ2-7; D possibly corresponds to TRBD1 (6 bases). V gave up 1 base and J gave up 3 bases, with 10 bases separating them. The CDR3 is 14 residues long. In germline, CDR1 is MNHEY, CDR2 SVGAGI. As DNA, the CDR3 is TGTGCCAGCAGTTACTACGGACAGCTCTACGAGCAGTACTTC. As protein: CASSYYGQLYEQYF.

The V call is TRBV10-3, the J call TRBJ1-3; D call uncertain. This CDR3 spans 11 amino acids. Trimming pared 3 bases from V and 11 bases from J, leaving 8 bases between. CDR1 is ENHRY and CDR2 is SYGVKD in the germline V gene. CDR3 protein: CAISEAGPIYF. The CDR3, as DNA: TGTGCCATCAGTGAAGCGGGCCCCATATATTTT.

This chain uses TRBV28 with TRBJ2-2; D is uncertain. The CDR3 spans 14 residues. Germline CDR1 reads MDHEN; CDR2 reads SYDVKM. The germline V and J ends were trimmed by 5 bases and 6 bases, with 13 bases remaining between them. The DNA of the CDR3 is TGTGCCAGCAGTCCTCGTACCGGCCCCGGGGAGCTGTTTTTT. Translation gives CASSPRTGPGELFF.

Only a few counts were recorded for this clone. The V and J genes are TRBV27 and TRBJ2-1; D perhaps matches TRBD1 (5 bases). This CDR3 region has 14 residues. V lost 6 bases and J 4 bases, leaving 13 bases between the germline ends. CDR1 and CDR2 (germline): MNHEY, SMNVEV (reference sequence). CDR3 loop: CASRSLRGYNEQFF. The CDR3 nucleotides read TGTGCCAGCAGGAGTCTTAGGGGTTACAATGAGCAGTTCTTC.

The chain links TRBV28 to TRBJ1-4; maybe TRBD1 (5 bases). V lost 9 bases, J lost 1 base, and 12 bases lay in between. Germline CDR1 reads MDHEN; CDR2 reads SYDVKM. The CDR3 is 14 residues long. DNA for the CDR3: TGTGCCAGTAAGGGGCAAGGAACTAATGAAAAACTGTTTTTT. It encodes CASKGQGTNEKLFF.

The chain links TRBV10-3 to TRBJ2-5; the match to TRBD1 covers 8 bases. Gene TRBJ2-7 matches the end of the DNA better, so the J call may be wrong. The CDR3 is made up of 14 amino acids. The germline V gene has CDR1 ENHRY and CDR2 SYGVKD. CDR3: CAITAGTGGHEQYF. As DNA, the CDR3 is TGTGCCATCACCGCCGGGACAGGAGGCCACGAGCAGTACTTC.

This chain's CDR3 is CSVERGGSEQYF. CDR3 sequence (DNA): TGCAGCGTTGAACGAGGAGGTTCCGAGCAGTACTTC. The chain carries TRBV29-1 and TRBJ2-7; TRBD2 is a possible D gene (5 bases). The germline gives CDR1 SQVTM, CDR2 ANQGSEA. V shed 2 bases and J shed 6 bases, with 11 bases lying between them. The CDR3 length is 12 residues.

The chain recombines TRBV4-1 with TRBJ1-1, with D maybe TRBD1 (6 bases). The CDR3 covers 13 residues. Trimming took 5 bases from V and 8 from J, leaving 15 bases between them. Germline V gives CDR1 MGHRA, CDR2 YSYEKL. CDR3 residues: CASSVNTGIEAFF. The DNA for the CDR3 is TGCGCCAGCAGCGTCAACACAGGGATAGAAGCTTTCTTT.

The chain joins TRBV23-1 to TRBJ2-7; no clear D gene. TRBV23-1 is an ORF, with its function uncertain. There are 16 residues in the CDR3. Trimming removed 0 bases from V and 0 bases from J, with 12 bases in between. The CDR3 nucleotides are TGCGCCAGCAGTCAATCCGTTAAAAAGAGCTCCTACGAGCAGTACTTC. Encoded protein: CASSQSVKKSSYEQYF.

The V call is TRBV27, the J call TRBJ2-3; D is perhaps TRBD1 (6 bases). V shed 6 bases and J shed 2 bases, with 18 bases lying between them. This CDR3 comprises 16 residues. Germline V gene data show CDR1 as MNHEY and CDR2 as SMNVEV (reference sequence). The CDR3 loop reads CASSSSAGDYTDTQYF. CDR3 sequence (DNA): TGTGCCAGCAGCTCCTCGGCAGGGGATTACACAGATACGCAGTATTTT.